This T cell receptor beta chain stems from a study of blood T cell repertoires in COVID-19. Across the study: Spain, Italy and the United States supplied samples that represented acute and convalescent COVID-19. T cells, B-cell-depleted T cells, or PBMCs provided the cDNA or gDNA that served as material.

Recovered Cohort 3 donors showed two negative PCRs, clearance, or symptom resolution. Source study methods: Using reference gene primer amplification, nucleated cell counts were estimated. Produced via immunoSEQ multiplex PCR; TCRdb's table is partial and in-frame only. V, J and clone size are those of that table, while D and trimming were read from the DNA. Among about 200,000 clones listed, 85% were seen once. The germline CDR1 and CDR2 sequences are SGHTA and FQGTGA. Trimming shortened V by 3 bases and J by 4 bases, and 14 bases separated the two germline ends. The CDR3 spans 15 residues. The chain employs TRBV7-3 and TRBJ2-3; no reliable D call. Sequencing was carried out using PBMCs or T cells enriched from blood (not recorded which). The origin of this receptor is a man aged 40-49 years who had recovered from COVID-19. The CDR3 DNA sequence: TGTGCCAGCAGCTTCACGGGTGGATTACCAGATACGCAGTATTTT. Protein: CASSFTGGLPDTQYF.